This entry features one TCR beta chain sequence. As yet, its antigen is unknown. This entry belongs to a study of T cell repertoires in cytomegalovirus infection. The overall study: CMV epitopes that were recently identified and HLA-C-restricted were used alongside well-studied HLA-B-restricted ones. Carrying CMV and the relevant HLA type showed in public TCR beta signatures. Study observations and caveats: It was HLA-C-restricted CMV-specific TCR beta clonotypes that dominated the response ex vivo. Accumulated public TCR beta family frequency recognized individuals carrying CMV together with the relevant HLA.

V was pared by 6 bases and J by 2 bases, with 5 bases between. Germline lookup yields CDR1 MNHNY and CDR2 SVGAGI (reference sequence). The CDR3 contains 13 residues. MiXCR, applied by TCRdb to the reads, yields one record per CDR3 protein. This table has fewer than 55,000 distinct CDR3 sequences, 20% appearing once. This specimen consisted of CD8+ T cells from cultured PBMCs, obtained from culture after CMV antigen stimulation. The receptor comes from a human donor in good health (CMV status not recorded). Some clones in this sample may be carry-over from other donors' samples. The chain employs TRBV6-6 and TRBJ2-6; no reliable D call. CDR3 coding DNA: TGTGCCAGCAGCCCCCCTGGGGCCAACGTCCTGACTTTC. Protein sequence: CASSPPGANVLTF.